This T cell receptor beta chain was retrieved from a study of blood T cell repertoires in COVID-19. Whole-study context: In each case, the material was cDNA or gDNA derived from T cells, B-cell-depleted T cells, or PBMCs.

Repertoires were generated with immunoSEQ multiplex PCR, while TCRdb's copy carries only in-frame clones and drops some. The sample holds about 270,000 clones, about 91% seen once. Per the germline V gene, CDR1 is SGDLS and CDR2 is YYNGEE. The CDR3 spans 15 residues. V dropped 0 bases and J dropped 2 bases, with 11 bases sitting between them. The clonotype was recovered from a man in his forties who had been exposed to COVID-19. The chain is built from TRBV9 and TRBJ1-1; D remains unclear. The source material was PBMCs or T cells enriched from blood (not recorded which). The CDR3 DNA reads as TGTGCCAGCAGCGTAGTGTTCGGAGGAAACACTGAAGCTTTCTTT. The encoded protein is CASSVVFGGNTEAFF.